This T cell receptor beta chain was obtained from a study of shared T cell receptors in the human thymus. V lost 4 bases, J lost 1 base, and 9 bases lay in between. CDR3 length: 14 amino acids. Germline CDR1 and CDR2: MNHEY and SVGAGI. Clones were read by immunoSEQ multiplex PCR, and TCRdb kept only the in-frame ones, dropping some. The sample contains about 660,000 clones, 88% of which appear only once. The sample was also reused in another study, on human thymus T cells. That work contributes: Donation was from healthy Finnish infants who were having corrective surgery that addressed congenital heart defects. The thymus was resected at corrective cardiac surgery. Biased V and J segment usage appeared in thymus and peripheral blood. As related research reported, thymic repertoires overlapped highly among unrelated individuals.

Sequences were obtained from thymocytes. The sequence came from a boy under two years old with a congenital heart defect. V usage is TRBV6-5 and J usage is TRBJ2-3; D uncertain. The DNA of the CDR3 is TGTGCCAGCAGTTGGAGTAGCCGCACAGATACGCAGTATTTT. Amino acid sequence: CASSWSSRTDTQYF.